The 8 T cell receptor beta chains below all came from one sample that was sequenced in a study of T cell repertoires in cytomegalovirus infection. TCRdb fed the reads into MiXCR, producing one record per CDR3 protein. In the table there are around 71,000 distinct CDR3 sequences, more than 20% of which are singletons. Antigens of these TCRs are unknown. The material sequenced was CD8+ T cells from cultured PBMCs, taken from culture after CMV antigen stimulation. All receptors derive from a human donor in good health (CMV status not recorded). Some clones in this sample may be carry-over from other donors' samples.

The gene calls are TRBV7-3 and TRBJ2-3; 10 bases are a match to TRBD2. Trimming took 5 bases from V and 0 from J; bases not matched to a gene: 2. The CDR3 is 15 amino acids. The germline V gene has CDR1 SGHTA and CDR2 FQGTGA. CDR3 nucleotides: TGTGCCAGCAGCAAACTAGCGGGGAGCACAGATACGCAGTATTTT. Its protein product is CASSKLAGSTDTQYF. The whole variable domain, filled in from reference TRBV7-3 and TRBJ2-3, reads GAGVSQTPSNKVTEKGKYVELRCDPISGHTALYWYRQSLGQGPEFLIYFQGTGAADDSGLPNDRFFAVRPEGSVSTLKIQRTERGDSAVYLCASSKLAGSTDTQYFGPGTRLTVL.

The chain is built from TRBV7-2 and TRBJ1-2, with D uncertain. The germline gives CDR1 SGHTA, CDR2 FQGNSA. There are 19 residues in the CDR3. Trimming left V 1 base short and J 0 bases short, with 21 bases between. This CDR3 reads CASSLGSGRAILANYGYTF. The CDR3 region has the DNA TGTGCCAGCAGCTTAGGGTCCGGGAGAGCCATCCTTGCTAACTATGGCTACACCTTC.

This clonotype was counted at least ten times. The chain uses TRBV11-2 and TRBJ2-1; 8 bases map to TRBD2. This CDR3 comprises 15 residues. Germline values: CDR1 SGHAT, CDR2 FQNNGV. V shed 3 bases and J 4 bases; nucleotides not matched to a gene: 5. The CDR3 sequence is CASSFAGGPYNEQFF. In nucleotides, the CDR3 is TGTGCCAGCAGCTTCGCGGGGGGCCCGTACAATGAGCAGTTCTTC. The entire variable domain, with the rest obtained from reference TRBV11-2 and TRBJ2-1, is as follows: EAGVAQSPRYKIIEKRQSVAFWCNPISGHATLYWYQQILGQGPKLLIQFQNNGVVDDSQLPKDRFSAERLKGVDSTLKIQPAKLEDSAVYLCASSFAGGPYNEQFFGPGTRLTVL.

This clonotype was observed a handful of times. A junction boundary mismatches the germline segment, possibly from a read error. CDR3 amino acids: CASSLTRDGLTQETQYF. CDR3 sequence (DNA): TGTGCTAGCAGCTTAACTCGAGACGGACTCACCCAAGAGACCCAGTACTTC. V usage is TRBV7-7 and J usage is TRBJ2-5; tentatively, D is TRBD2 (5 bases). From germline, CDR1 is SSHAT and CDR2 FNYEAQ (reference sequence). The CDR3 length is 17 residues.

This sequence joins TRBV27 and TRBJ1-6; D uncertain. V shed 6 bases and J shed 2 bases, with 5 bases lying between them. CDR3 size: 13 residues. The V gene's germline CDR1 is MNHEY and CDR2 SMNVEV (reference sequence). CDR3 DNA: TGTGCCAGCAGAAAAACCTATAATTCACCCCTCCACTTT. It specifies CASRKTYNSPLHF.

This clonotype has only a few counts. This chain uses TRBV6-5 with TRBJ1-3, with D perhaps matching TRBD1 (5 bases). There are 17 residues in the CDR3. Germline CDR1 reads MNHEY; CDR2 reads SVGAGI. Trimming removed 0 bases from V and 2 bases from J, with 14 bases in between. Written as DNA, the CDR3 is TGTGCCAGCAGTTACTCGATACCGGGGACGCCTGGAAACACCATATATTTT. Encoded protein: CASSYSIPGTPGNTIYF.

This clonotype was observed a few times. V and J are TRBV4-1 and TRBJ1-1; D not resolved. Germline V gene sequence: CDR1 MGHRA, CDR2 YSYEKL. The CDR3 has 12 amino acids. Trimming removed 5 bases from V and 4 bases from J, with 8 bases in between. Written as DNA, the CDR3 is TGCGCCAGCAGCGCGTCTGGCACTGAAGCTTTCTTT. It specifies CASSASGTEAFF.

A few counts support this clonotype. A much larger clonotype is one base distant, so this may be a read error. This sequence joins TRBV7-2 and TRBJ2-1; TRBD2 aligns across 11 bases. The germline CDR1 and CDR2 sequences are SGHTA and FQGNSA. J lost 5 bases, V lost 6 bases, and 6 bases had no gene match. This CDR3 contains 15 residues. DNA of the CDR3: TGTGCCAGCAGGGGACTAGCGGTATCCAACAATGAGCAGTTCTTC. Residues: CASRGLAVSNNEQFF.